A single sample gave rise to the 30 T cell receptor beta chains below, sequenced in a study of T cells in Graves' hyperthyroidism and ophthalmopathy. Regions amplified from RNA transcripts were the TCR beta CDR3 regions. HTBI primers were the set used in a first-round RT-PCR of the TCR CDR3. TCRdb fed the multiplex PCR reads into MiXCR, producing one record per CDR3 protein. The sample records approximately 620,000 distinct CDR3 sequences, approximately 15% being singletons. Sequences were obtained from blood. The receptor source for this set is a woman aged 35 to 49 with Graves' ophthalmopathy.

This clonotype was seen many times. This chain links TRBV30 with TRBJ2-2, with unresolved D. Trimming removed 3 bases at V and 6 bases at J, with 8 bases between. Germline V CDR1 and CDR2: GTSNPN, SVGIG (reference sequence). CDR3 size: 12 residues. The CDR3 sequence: CAWRVEAGELFF. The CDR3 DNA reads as TGTGCCTGGAGGGTTGAGGCCGGGGAGCTGTTTTTT.

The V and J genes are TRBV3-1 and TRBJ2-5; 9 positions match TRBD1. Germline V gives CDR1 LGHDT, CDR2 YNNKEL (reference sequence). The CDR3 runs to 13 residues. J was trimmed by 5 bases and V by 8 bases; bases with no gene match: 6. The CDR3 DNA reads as TGTGCCAGCTCAAACGGACAGGGGGAGACCCAGTACTTC. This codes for CASSNGQGETQYF.

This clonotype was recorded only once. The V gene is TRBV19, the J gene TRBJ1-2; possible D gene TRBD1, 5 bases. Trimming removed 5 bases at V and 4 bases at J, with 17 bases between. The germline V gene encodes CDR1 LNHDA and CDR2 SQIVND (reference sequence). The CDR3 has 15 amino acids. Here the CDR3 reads CASSPSPFGAYGYTF. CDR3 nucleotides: TGTGCCAGTAGTCCTAGTCCCTTTGGGGCCTATGGCTACACCTTC.

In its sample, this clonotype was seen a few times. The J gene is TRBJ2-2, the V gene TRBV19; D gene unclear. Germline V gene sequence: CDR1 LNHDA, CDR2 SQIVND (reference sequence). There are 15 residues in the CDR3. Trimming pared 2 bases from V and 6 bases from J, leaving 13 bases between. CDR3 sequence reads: CASSISGPASGELFF. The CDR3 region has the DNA TGTGCCAGTAGTATATCCGGACCCGCCTCCGGGGAGCTGTTTTTT.

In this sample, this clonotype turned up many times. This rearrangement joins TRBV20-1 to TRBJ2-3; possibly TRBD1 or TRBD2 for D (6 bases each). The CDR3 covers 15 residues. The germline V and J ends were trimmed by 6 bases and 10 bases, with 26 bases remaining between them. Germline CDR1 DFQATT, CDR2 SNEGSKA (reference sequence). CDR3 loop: CSAGAGTVLFQAQYF. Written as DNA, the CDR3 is TGCAGTGCGGGGGCCGGGACTGTCCTTTTTCAAGCGCAGTATTTT.

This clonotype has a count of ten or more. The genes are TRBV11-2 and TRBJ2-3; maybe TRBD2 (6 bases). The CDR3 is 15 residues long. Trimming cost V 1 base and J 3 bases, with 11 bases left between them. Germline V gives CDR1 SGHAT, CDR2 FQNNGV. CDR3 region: CASSLVRRATDTQYF. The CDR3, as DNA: TGTGCCAGCAGCTTAGTGCGGAGGGCGACAGATACGCAGTATTTT.

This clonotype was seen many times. The CDR3 protein is CASGQGAGYNEQFF. CDR3 sequence (DNA): TGCGCCAGCGGACAGGGGGCAGGCTACAATGAGCAGTTCTTC. V is TRBV5-1 and J is TRBJ2-1, with TRBD1 matching over 11 bases. This CDR3 region has 14 residues. Germline V CDR1 and CDR2: SGHRS, YFSETQ. J was trimmed by 3 bases and V by 7 bases; bases with no gene match: 3. Drawing the rest from reference TRBV5-1 and TRBJ2-1, the complete variable domain is KAGVTQTPRYLIKTRGQQVTLSCSPISGHRSVSWYQQTPGQGLQFLFEYFSETQRNKGNFPGRFSGRQFSNSRSEMNVSTLELGDSALYLCASGQGAGYNEQFFGPGTRLTVL.

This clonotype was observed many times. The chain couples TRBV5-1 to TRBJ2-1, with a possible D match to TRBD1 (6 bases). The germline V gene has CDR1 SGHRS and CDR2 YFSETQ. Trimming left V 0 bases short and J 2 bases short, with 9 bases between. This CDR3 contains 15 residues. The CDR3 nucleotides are TGCGCCAGCAGCTTGGAGGGGGTAGCCTACAATGAGCAGTTCTTC. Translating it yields CASSLEGVAYNEQFF.

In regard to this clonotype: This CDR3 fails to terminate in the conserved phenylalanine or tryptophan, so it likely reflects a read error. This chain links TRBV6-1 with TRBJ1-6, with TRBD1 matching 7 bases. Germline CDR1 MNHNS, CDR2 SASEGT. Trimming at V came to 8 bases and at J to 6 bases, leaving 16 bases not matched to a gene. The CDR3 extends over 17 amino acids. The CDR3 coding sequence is TGTGCCAGCGGAAGCTCGGGACAGCCGTTTCGTAATTCACCCCTCCACTGT. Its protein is CASGSSGQPFRNSPLHC.

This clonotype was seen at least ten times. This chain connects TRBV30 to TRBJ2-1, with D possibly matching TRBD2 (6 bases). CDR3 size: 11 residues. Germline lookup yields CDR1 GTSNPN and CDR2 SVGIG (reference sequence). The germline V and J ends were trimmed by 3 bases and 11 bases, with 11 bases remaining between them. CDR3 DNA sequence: TGTGCCTGGAGGGGGGGACCCCAGCAGTTCTTC. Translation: CAWRGGPQQFF.

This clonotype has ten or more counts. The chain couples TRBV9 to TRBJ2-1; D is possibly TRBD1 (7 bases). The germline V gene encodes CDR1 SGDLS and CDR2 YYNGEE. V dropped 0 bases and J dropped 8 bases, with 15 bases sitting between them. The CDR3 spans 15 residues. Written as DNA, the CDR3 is TGTGCCAGCAGCGTAGGGCAGGGGGGTTTCGATGAGCAGTTCTTC. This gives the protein CASSVGQGGFDEQFF.

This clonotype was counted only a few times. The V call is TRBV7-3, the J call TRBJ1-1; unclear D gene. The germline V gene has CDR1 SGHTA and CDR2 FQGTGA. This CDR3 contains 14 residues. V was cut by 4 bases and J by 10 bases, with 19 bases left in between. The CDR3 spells CASSSPGSGSRAFF. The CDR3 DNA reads TGTGCCAGCAGCTCCCCCGGGTCCGGGAGTCGAGCTTTCTTT. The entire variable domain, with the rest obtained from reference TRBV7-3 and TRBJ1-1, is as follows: GAGVSQTPSNKVTEKGKYVELRCDPISGHTALYWYRQSLGQGPEFLIYFQGTGAADDSGLPNDRFFAVRPEGSVSTLKIQRTERGDSAVYLCASSSPGSGSRAFFGQGTRLTVV.

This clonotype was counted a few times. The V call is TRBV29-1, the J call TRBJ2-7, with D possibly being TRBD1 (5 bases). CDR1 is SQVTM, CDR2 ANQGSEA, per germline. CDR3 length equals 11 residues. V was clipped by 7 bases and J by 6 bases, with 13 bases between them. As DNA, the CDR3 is TGCAGCGGAAATCAGGGTGGCGAGCAGTACTTC. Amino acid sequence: CSGNQGGEQYF.

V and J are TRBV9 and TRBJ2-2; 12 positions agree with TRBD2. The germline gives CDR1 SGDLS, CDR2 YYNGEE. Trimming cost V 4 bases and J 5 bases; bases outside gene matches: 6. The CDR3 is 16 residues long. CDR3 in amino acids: CASSFGLAGLTGELFF. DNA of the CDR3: TGTGCCAGCAGCTTTGGACTAGCGGGACTTACCGGGGAGCTGTTTTTT.

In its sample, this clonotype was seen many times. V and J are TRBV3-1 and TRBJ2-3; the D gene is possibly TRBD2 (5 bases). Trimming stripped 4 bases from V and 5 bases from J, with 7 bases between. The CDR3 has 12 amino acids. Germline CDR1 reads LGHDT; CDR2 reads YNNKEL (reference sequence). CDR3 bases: TGTGCCAGCAGCCTTAGCGTAGATACGCAGTATTTT. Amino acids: CASSLSVDTQYF.

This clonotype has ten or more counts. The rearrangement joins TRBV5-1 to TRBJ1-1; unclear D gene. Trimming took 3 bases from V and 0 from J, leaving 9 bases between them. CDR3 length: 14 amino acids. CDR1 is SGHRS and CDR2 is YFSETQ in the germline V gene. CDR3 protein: CASSSPGLNTEAFF. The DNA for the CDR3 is TGCGCCAGCAGCTCTCCGGGCTTGAACACTGAAGCTTTCTTT.

CDR3 in DNA: TGTGCCAGCAGTTATGTCGGGGACAGAAACTATGGCTACACCTTC. This encodes CASSYVGDRNYGYTF. V usage is TRBV28 and J usage is TRBJ1-2, with 7 positions matching TRBD1. Germline V gene sequence: CDR1 MDHEN, CDR2 SYDVKM. The J segment lost 2 bases and the V segment lost 4 bases, leaving 7 bases of the junction unmatched. CDR3 size: 15 residues.

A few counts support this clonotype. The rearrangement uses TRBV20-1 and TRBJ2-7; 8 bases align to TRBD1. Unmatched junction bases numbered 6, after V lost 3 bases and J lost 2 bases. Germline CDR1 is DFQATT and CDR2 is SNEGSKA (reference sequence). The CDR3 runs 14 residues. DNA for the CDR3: TGCAGTGCTAGGTCACAGGGGGGAACCTACGAGCAGTACTTC. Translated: CSARSQGGTYEQYF.

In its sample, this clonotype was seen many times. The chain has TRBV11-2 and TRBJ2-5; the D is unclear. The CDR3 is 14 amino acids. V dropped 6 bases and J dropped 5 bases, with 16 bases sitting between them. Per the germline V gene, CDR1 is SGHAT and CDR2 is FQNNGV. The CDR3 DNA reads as TGTGCCAGCAGTTCCCTCCTGACCGGGGAGACCCAGTACTTC. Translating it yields CASSSLLTGETQYF.

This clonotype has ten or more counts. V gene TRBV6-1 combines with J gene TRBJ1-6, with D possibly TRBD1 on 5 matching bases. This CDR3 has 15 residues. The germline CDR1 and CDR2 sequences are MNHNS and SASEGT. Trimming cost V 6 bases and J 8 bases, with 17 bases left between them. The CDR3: CASRFQRGGDSPLHF. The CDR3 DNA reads TGTGCCAGCAGATTCCAGAGGGGAGGAGATTCACCCCTCCACTTT.

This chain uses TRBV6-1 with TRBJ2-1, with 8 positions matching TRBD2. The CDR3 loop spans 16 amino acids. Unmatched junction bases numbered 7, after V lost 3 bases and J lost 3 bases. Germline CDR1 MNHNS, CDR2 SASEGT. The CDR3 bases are TGTGCCAGCAGTGACGGGGCGGGAGGAGGCTACAATGAGCAGTTCTTC. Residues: CASSDGAGGGYNEQFF.

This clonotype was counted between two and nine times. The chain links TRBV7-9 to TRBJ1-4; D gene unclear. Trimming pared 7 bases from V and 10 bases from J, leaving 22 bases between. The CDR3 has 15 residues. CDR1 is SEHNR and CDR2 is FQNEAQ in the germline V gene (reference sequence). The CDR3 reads CASIPSRGNTGKLFF. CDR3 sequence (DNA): TGTGCCAGCATTCCATCGCGGGGAAATACGGGAAAACTGTTTTTT.

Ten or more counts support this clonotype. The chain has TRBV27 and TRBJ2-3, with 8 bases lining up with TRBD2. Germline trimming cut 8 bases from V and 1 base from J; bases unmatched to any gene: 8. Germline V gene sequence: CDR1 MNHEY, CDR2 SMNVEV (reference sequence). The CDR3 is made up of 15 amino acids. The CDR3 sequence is CASGRAGVRTDTQYF. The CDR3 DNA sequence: TGTGCCAGCGGGAGAGCGGGAGTCCGCACAGATACGCAGTATTTT.

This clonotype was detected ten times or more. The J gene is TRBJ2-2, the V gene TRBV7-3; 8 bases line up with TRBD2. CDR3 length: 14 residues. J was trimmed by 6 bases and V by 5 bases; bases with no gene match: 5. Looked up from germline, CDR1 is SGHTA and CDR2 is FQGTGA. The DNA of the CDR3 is TGTGCCAGCAGCACAATAGCGGGACCCGGGGAGCTGTTTTTT. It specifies CASSTIAGPGELFF.

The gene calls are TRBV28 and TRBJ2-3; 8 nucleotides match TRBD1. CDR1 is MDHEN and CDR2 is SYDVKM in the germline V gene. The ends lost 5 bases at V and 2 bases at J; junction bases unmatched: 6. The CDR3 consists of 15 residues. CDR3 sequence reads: CASSPQGAITDTQYF. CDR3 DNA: TGTGCCAGCAGTCCCCAGGGGGCAATCACAGATACGCAGTATTTT.

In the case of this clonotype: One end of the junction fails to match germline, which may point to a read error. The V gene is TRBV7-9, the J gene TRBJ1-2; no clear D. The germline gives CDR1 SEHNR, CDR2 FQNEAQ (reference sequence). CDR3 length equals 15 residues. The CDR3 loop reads CASSPGTTANYGYTF. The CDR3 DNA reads TGCGCCAGCAGCCCCGGTACAACAGCGAACTATGGCTACACCTTC.

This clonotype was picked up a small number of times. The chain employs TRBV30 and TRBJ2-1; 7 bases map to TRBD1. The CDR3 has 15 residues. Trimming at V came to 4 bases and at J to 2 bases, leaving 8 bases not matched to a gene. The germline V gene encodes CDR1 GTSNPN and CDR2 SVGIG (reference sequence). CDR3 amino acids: CAWILPRGPYNEQFF. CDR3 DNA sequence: TGTGCCTGGATCCTTCCGAGGGGGCCCTACAATGAGCAGTTCTTC.

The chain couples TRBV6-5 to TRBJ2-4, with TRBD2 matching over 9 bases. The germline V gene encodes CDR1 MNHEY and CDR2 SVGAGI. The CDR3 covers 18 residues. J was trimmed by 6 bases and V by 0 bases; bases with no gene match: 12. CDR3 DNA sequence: TGTGCCAGCAGTTACTCGGGGGGCGCGGGGGGGCCAGGAAACATTCAGTACTTC. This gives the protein CASSYSGGAGGPGNIQYF.

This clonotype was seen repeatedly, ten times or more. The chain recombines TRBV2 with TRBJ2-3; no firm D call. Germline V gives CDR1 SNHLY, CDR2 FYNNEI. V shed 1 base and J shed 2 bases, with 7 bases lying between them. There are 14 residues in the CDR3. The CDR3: CASSEGSLTDTQYF. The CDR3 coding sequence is TGTGCCAGCAGTGAAGGCAGCCTCACAGATACGCAGTATTTT. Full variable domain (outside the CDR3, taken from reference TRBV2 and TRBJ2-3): EPEVTQTPSHQVTQMGQEVILRCVPISNHLYFYWYRQILGQKVEFLVSFYNNEISEKSEIFDDQFSVERPDGSNFTLKIRSTKLEDSAMYFCASSEGSLTDTQYFGPGTRLTVL.

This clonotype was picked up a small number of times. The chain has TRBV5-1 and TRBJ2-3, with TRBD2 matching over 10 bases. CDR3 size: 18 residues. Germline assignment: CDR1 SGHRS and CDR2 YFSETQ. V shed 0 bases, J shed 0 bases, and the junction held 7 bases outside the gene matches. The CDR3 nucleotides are TGCGCCAGCAGCTTGGCCCCCGGGACTAGCGATAGCACAGATACGCAGTATTTT. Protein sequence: CASSLAPGTSDSTDTQYF.